This T cell receptor (beta chain) was found in a study of PD-1 blockade in classical Hodgkin lymphoma. Only in-frame clones appear in the TCRdb table, and some are missing; sequencing was by immunoSEQ multiplex PCR. The sample records under 30,000 clones, about 83% being singletons. Notes on this clone: What it binds is unknown.

Every patient relapsed after autologous stem cell transplantation, and brentuximab vedotin exposure varied. Investigators isolated CD4+ T cells from thawed PBMCs through magnetic negative selection. Study-level findings and limits: Nivolumab initiation under 1 year post-ASCT meant exclusion.

CDR1 MNHEY and CDR2 SMNVEV come from the germline V gene (reference sequence). The CDR3 is 14 residues long. V gave up 6 bases and J gave up 6 bases; unmatched junction bases: 6. This material consisted of CD4+ T cells from blood, taken at baseline. This rearrangement joins TRBV27 to TRBJ2-1; 9 nucleotides match TRBD2. The receptor was isolated from a human donor with classical Hodgkin lymphoma. Here the CDR3 DNA reads TGTGCCAGCAGGCCACGCGGGGGGGTCAATGAGCAGTTCTTC. Translated, it gives CASRPRGGVNEQFF.